Sequencing of this T cell receptor beta chain was carried out in a study of blood T cell repertoires in COVID-19. Study-wide background: The origin of the acute and convalescent COVID-19 samples was the United States, Italy and Spain. PBMCs, B-cell-depleted T cells, or T cells were the source of the cDNA or gDNA that made up the material.

The authors' processing: How many nucleated cells were present was estimated from reference gene primer amplification. Measured with immunoSEQ multiplex PCR; TCRdb has only the in-frame clones, and not every one. That table is the source of V, J and clone size, and D and trimming were worked out from the DNA. The table records 200,000 to 300,000 clones, about 80% of them present only once. CDR3 length equals 19 residues. The clonotype originates from a human donor in a cohort sampled during active COVID-19. The chain employs TRBV21-1 and TRBJ2-3; TRBD1 is the table's D call and was not checked against the DNA. TRBV21-1 is listed as a pseudogene. Material: peripheral blood. CDR3 nucleotides: TGTGCCAGCAGCCCCCCCGGAGAGGCCAGGGGTGGGTTGACAGATACGCAGTATTTT. Translated, it gives CASSPPGEARGGLTDTQYF.